The 13 T cell receptor beta chains listed next were all sequenced from one sample in a study of control samples from healthy donors and cancer patients. Sequencing used immunoSEQ multiplex PCR; TCRdb keeps in-frame clones, though not all of them. The data contain around 30,000 clones, approximately 93% of them singletons. The source material was blood. The receptors originated from a man between 60 and 75 years old in good health.

This chain uses TRBV12-3 or TRBV12-4 with TRBJ1-6, with D possibly TRBD1 on 6 matching bases. Trimming took off 5 bases at V and 7 bases at J, with 6 bases between the two ends. The CDR3 runs 12 residues. The CDR3 spells CASSRGNSPLHF. CDR3 bases: TGTGCCAGCAGTAGGGGGAATTCACCCCTCCACTTT.

This rearrangement joins TRBV18 to TRBJ1-2, with unresolved D. CDR1 is KGHSH and CDR2 is LQKENI in the germline V gene. V was clipped by 5 bases and J by 1 base, with 5 bases between them. The CDR3 is 12 residues long. The CDR3 region has the DNA TGTGCCAGCTCAACCCTTAACTATGGCTACACCTTC. Translating it yields CASSTLNYGYTF.

This chain links TRBV29-1 with TRBJ2-3; TRBD1 matches at 7 bases. Per the germline V gene, CDR1 is SQVTM and CDR2 is ANQGSEA. CDR3 length equals 13 residues. The CDR3 nucleotides read TGCCCGAGCGACAGGGTGGGCACAGATACGCAGTATTTT. Protein sequence: CPSDRVGTDTQYF.

The chain joins TRBV4-3 to TRBJ2-5, with D possibly TRBD1 on 6 matching bases. Germline assignment: CDR1 LGHNA and CDR2 YSLEER. Between the trimmed V and J ends, which lost 1 base and 5 bases, there was a span of 14 bases. This CDR3 comprises 15 residues. The CDR3 DNA reads as TGCGCCAGCAGCCAAGTCCTAGGGGGTTCGGAGACCCAGTACTTC. The encoded protein is CASSQVLGGSETQYF.

The chain couples TRBV14 to TRBJ1-3, with 7 bases fitting TRBD1. This CDR3 has 21 residues. In germline, CDR1 is SGHDN, CDR2 FVKESK. V was clipped by 2 bases and J by 0 bases; unmatched bases: 19. The CDR3 DNA follows: TGTGCCAGCAGCCAAAACCTCCCGGGACAGTGGACCTCAAGCTCTGGAAACACCATATATTTT. The encoded protein is CASSQNLPGQWTSSSGNTIYF.

A word on this clone: Distinct nucleotide sequences in the sample also encode this CDR3. The gene calls are TRBV6-6 and TRBJ1-1; a possible D gene is TRBD1 (5 bases). CDR1 and CDR2 from the germline V gene are MNHNY and SVGAGI (reference sequence). V shed 2 bases and J shed 1 base, with 8 bases lying between them. This CDR3 spans 14 amino acids. CDR3 bases: TGTGCCAGCAGTTACGGACAAGCGAACACTGAAGCTTTCTTT. This gives the protein CASSYGQANTEAFF.

The CDR3 DNA sequence: TGTGCCAGCAGCCGGGACGGACTCGGGGAGCTGTTTTTT. The encoded protein is CASSRDGLGELFF. The chain is built from TRBV7-2 and TRBJ2-2; D possibly matches TRBD1 or TRBD2 (5 bases each). V dropped 5 bases and J dropped 7 bases, with 11 bases sitting between them. The CDR3 spans 13 residues. Germline CDR1 is SGHTA and CDR2 is FQGNSA.

The chain uses TRBV23-1 and TRBJ2-1, with 7 nucleotides matching TRBD1. TRBV23-1 is reported as an ORF; its role is uncertain. CDR3 length equals 15 residues. Germline trimming cut 5 bases from V and 4 bases from J; bases unmatched to any gene: 8. In nucleotides, the CDR3 is TGCGCCAGCAGTTGTCCCGGGACAGCTTACAATGAGCAGTTCTTC. It codes for CASSCPGTAYNEQFF.

V gene TRBV5-1 combines with J gene TRBJ2-7, with 8 bases that match TRBD2. The germline CDR1 and CDR2 sequences are SGHRS and YFSETQ. The CDR3 covers 14 residues. Trimming cost V 0 bases and J 5 bases; bases outside gene matches: 4. The CDR3 DNA is TGCGCCAGCAGCTTGGTAGCGGGGAGGGACGAGCAGTACTTC. This codes for CASSLVAGRDEQYF.

The chain uses TRBV9 and TRBJ1-5, with a weak D call TRBD1 (5 bases). V was clipped by 0 bases and J by 4 bases, with 8 bases between them. The CDR3 spans 14 residues. Germline V gene sequence: CDR1 SGDLS, CDR2 YYNGEE. CDR3: CASSVEGVNQPQHF. As DNA, the CDR3 is TGTGCCAGCAGCGTAGAAGGGGTAAATCAGCCCCAGCATTTT.

The gene calls are TRBV5-1 and TRBJ2-1, with D possibly being TRBD1 (6 bases). Germline-derived CDR1 and CDR2 are SGHRS and YFSETQ. V was cut by 4 bases and J by 9 bases, with 20 bases left in between. The CDR3 loop spans 15 amino acids. The CDR3 loop is CASSLDATGSGEQFF. The CDR3 nucleotides are TGCGCCAGCAGCCTGGATGCCACAGGGTCTGGTGAGCAGTTCTTC.

V gene TRBV7-3 combines with J gene TRBJ2-7; TRBD2 is a possible D gene (5 bases). In germline, CDR1 is SGHTA, CDR2 FQGTGA. V lost 2 bases, J lost 7 bases, and 12 bases lay in between. The CDR3 is 13 residues long. In DNA, the CDR3 is TGTGCCAGCAGCTTAGATGGACTGGGGGAGCAGTACTTC. Its translation: CASSLDGLGEQYF. The full variable domain, completed using reference TRBV7-3 and TRBJ2-7, is GAGVSQTPSNKVTEKGKYVELRCDPISGHTALYWYRQSLGQGPEFLIYFQGTGAADDSGLPNDRFFAVRPEGSVSTLKIQRTERGDSAVYLCASSLDGLGEQYFGPGTRLTVT.

J is TRBJ2-3 and V is TRBV10-1; D possibly matches TRBD1 or TRBD2 (6 bases each). Deletions cut 2 bases from V and 4 bases from J, with 7 bases between. Germline-derived CDR1 and CDR2 are WNHNN and SYGVQD (reference sequence). The CDR3 is made up of 13 amino acids. CDR3 region: CASSEGGPDTQYF. CDR3 sequence (DNA): TGCGCCAGCAGTGAGGGGGGGCCAGATACGCAGTATTTT.